One sample yielded the 20 T cell receptor beta chains listed below, sequenced in a study of blood T cell repertoires in COVID-19. Assay: immunoSEQ multiplex PCR; the TCRdb copy retains only in-frame clones and omits some. The data hold approximately 350,000 clones, with over 80% observed a single time. Sequences were obtained from PBMCs or T cells enriched from blood (not recorded which). The receptors here all came from a woman between 50 and 59 years old who had recovered from COVID-19.

J is TRBJ2-7 and V is TRBV18; D is perhaps TRBD2 (7 bases). The V end lost 3 bases, the J end lost 0 bases, and 15 bases lay between the germline ends. Per the germline V gene, CDR1 is KGHSH and CDR2 is LQKENI. The CDR3 loop spans 16 amino acids. Here the CDR3 DNA reads TGTGCCAGCTCACCGAGGGGGGGGGCCCTCTCCTACGAGCAGTACTTC. Translation gives CASSPRGGALSYEQYF.

The chain has TRBV7-9 and TRBJ2-1; the match to TRBD2 covers 8 bases. The CDR3 spans 15 residues. Germline V gene sequence: CDR1 SEHNR, CDR2 FQNEAQ (reference sequence). The V segment lost 2 bases and the J segment 3 bases; nucleotides outside the gene matches: 3. Here the CDR3 DNA reads TGTGCCAGCAGCTTATTAGCGGGGATCTACAATGAGCAGTTCTTC. Its translation: CASSLLAGIYNEQFF.

V usage is TRBV27 and J usage is TRBJ2-1, with D possibly TRBD2 on 6 matching bases. V lost 6 bases and J 3 bases, leaving 9 bases between the germline ends. The CDR3 sequence is 13 residues long. CDR1 is MNHEY and CDR2 is SMNVEV in the germline V gene (reference sequence). CDR3 in amino acids: CASRVRDYNEQFF. For the CDR3, the DNA is TGTGCCAGCAGAGTGCGGGACTACAATGAGCAGTTCTTC.

V gene TRBV7-4 combines with J gene TRBJ2-7; possible D gene TRBD1, 6 bases. This CDR3 has 12 residues. Germline CDR1 reads SGHVT; CDR2 reads SQSDAQ. Trimming cost V 2 bases and J 8 bases, with 10 bases left between them. CDR3 sequence (DNA): TGTGCCAGCAGCTTATCAGGGGTGAAGCAGTACTTC. This sequence encodes CASSLSGVKQYF.

J is TRBJ2-4 and V is TRBV6-1; D is perhaps TRBD2 (7 bases). Looked up from germline, CDR1 is MNHNS and CDR2 is SASEGT. V lost 4 bases, J lost 4 bases, and 14 bases lay in between. The CDR3 contains 15 residues. Here the CDR3 reads CASSVIGGGKNIQYF. The CDR3 DNA reads as TGTGCCAGCAGTGTGATAGGGGGGGGAAAAAACATTCAGTACTTC.

V and J are TRBV27 and TRBJ1-2; D not certain. There are 14 residues in the CDR3. Germline CDR1 and CDR2: MNHEY and SMNVEV (reference sequence). V lost 3 bases, J lost 0 bases, and 8 bases lay in between. The CDR3 loop reads CASSFTGANYGYTF. CDR3 coding DNA: TGTGCCAGCAGTTTCACCGGGGCTAACTATGGCTACACCTTC.

V is TRBV15 and J is TRBJ1-4; D gene unclear. The germline CDR1 and CDR2 sequences are LNHNV and YYDKDF (reference sequence). The V and J ends lost 3 bases and 4 bases respectively, with 12 bases between them. This CDR3 is built from 15 residues. CDR3 sequence (DNA): TGTGCCACCAGCAGTGTGAGAGGGAGTAATGAAAAACTGTTTTTT. Protein product: CATSSVRGSNEKLFF.

This clone was picked up a small number of times. V usage is TRBV7-2 and J usage is TRBJ1-2, with D tentatively TRBD1 (6 bases). The V and J ends lost 5 bases and 7 bases respectively, with 20 bases between them. The CDR3 loop spans 15 amino acids. Looked up from germline, CDR1 is SGHTA and CDR2 is FQGNSA. The CDR3 is CASSLQGTGKAGYTF. The DNA for the CDR3 is TGTGCCAGCAGCCTACAAGGTACAGGGAAGGCTGGCTACACCTTC.

This clone was counted a few times. The V call is TRBV7-2, the J call TRBJ2-3; 8 positions agree with TRBD1. After removal of 5 bases from V and 2 bases from J, the junction contained 3 bases not matched to a gene. The CDR3 consists of 14 residues. Germline V CDR1 and CDR2: SGHTA, FQGNSA. This CDR3 is CASSPGQATDTQYF. For the CDR3, the DNA is TGTGCCAGCAGCCCGGGACAGGCCACAGATACGCAGTATTTT.

The CDR3 sequence is CASSEATGGANEKLFF. In DNA, the CDR3 is TGTGCCAGCAGTGAAGCGACGGGAGGGGCTAATGAAAAACTGTTTTTT. This sequence joins TRBV6-1 and TRBJ1-4, with D tentatively TRBD1 (5 bases). Germline V gene lookup returns CDR1 MNHNS and CDR2 SASEGT. This CDR3 has 16 amino acids. V lost 0 bases, J lost 3 bases, and 11 bases lay in between.

This clone appeared a single time. V usage is TRBV3-1 (or the pseudogene TRBV3-2) and J usage is TRBJ1-2; D ambiguous. Germline lookup yields CDR1 LGHDT and CDR2 YNNKEL (reference sequence). V dropped 4 bases and J dropped 4 bases, with 10 bases sitting between them. This CDR3 has 13 residues. The DNA for the CDR3 is TGTGCCAGCAGCCCCCCGGGGAGCTATGGCTACACCTTC. This gives the protein CASSPPGSYGYTF.

This chain uses TRBV6-2 or TRBV6-3 with TRBJ2-2, with 8 positions matching TRBD2. CDR1 and CDR2 (germline): MNHEY, SVGEGT. V shed 5 bases, J shed 5 bases, and the junction held 7 bases outside the gene matches. The CDR3 has 15 residues. The CDR3 region is CASSLGGGQTGELFF. As DNA, the CDR3 is TGTGCCAGCAGTCTCGGCGGGGGGCAGACCGGGGAGCTGTTTTTT.

The chain is built from TRBV19 and TRBJ1-5; D is unclear. CDR1 LNHDA and CDR2 SQIVND come from the germline V gene (reference sequence). This CDR3 is built from 14 residues. Trimming took 3 bases from V and 4 from J, leaving 10 bases between them. The CDR3 nucleotides read TGTGCCAGTAGTATCTTAGACAATAATCAGCCCCAGCATTTT. Its protein is CASSILDNNQPQHF. Full variable domain (outside the CDR3, taken from reference TRBV19 and TRBJ1-5): DGGITQSPKYLFRKEGQNVTLSCEQNLNHDAMYWYRQDPGQGLRLIYYSQIVNDFQKGDIAEGYSVSREKKESFPLTVTSAQKNPTAFYLCASSILDNNQPQHFGDGTRLSIL.

The CDR3 protein is CASSLDREEKLFF. The CDR3 nucleotides are TGTGCCAGCAGCTTAGACAGGGAGGAAAAACTGTTTTTT. The chain joins TRBV7-8 to TRBJ1-4; D perhaps matches TRBD1 (6 bases). The CDR3 has 13 residues. Germline lookup yields CDR1 SGHVS and CDR2 FQNEAQ. The V and J ends lost 1 base and 8 bases respectively, with 8 bases between them.

The rearrangement joins TRBV9 to TRBJ1-6; 8 bases align to TRBD1. The germline V gene has CDR1 SGDLS and CDR2 YYNGEE. The CDR3 runs to 15 residues. Trimming took 3 bases from V and 4 from J; bases not matched to a gene: 3. In nucleotides, the CDR3 is TGTGCCAGCAGCGCGGACAGGGTATATAATTCACCCCTCCACTTT. Residues: CASSADRVYNSPLHF.

This clone is a singleton in its sample. This chain joins TRBV28 and TRBJ2-2; 14 bases align to TRBD2. Looked up from germline, CDR1 is MDHEN and CDR2 is SYDVKM. The CDR3 is made up of 19 amino acids. V shed 2 bases and J 2 bases; nucleotides not matched to a gene: 7. The CDR3 DNA sequence: TGTGCCAGCAGTTTAGCCGGACTAGCGGGGGGCGAAAACACCGGGGAGCTGTTTTTT. As protein: CASSLAGLAGGENTGELFF.

The CDR3 coding sequence is TGTGCCATTGGGGGGGCCTACGAGCAGTACTTC. It translates to CAIGGAYEQYF. The chain is built from TRBV10-3 and TRBJ2-7; TRBD2 aligns across 7 bases. Unmatched junction bases numbered 1, after V lost 9 bases and J lost 2 bases. CDR3 length equals 11 residues. Germline V gene data show CDR1 as ENHRY and CDR2 as SYGVKD.

This rearrangement joins TRBV3-1 (or the pseudogene TRBV3-2) to TRBJ1-5; TRBD1 matches 8 bases. This CDR3 is built from 16 residues. Trimming at V came to 0 bases and at J to 7 bases, leaving 8 bases not matched to a gene. Germline lookup yields CDR1 LGHDT and CDR2 YNNKEL (reference sequence). The CDR3 DNA sequence: TGTGCCAGCAGCCAAGATTTCGGGACAGGAGGCCAGCCCCAGCATTTT. Translation gives CASSQDFGTGGQPQHF.

The V gene is TRBV7-6, the J gene TRBJ1-2; TRBD1 is a possible D gene (6 bases). Per germline, CDR1 SGHVS and CDR2 FNYEAQ. This CDR3 has 13 amino acids. With 1 base removed from V and 7 bases from J, the gap between germline ends came to 10 bases. The CDR3 loop is CASSLGGGGGYTF. CDR3 nucleotides: TGTGCCAGCAGCTTAGGGGGGGGCGGTGGCTACACCTTC.

The chain has TRBV25-1 and TRBJ1-2, with D possibly TRBD1 on 6 matching bases. V lost 2 bases and J 2 bases, leaving 12 bases between the germline ends. The V gene's germline CDR1 is MGHDK and CDR2 SYGVNS. The CDR3 has 15 residues. The DNA of the CDR3 is TGTGCCAGCAGTGAACGGGGGGGGCAGAACTATGGCTACACCTTC. The encoded protein is CASSERGGQNYGYTF.